The present entry profiles one T cell receptor (beta chain) with its context. The antigen is not known. This specimen comes from a study of radiotherapy plus CTLA-4 blockade in lung cancer. Study overall: Of the patients, more than 15% showed objective responses and roughly 31% attained disease control.

This CDR3 has 13 residues. V was pared by 5 bases and J by 6 bases, with 11 bases between. In germline, CDR1 is MDHEN, CDR2 SYDVKM. General study points: After radiotherapy and ipilimumab, tumor-derived clones expanded in peripheral blood.

The assay was immunoSEQ multiplex PCR, and TCRdb's table has in-frame clones only and misses some. The sample contains roughly 69,000 clones, approximately 76% of which appear only once. CTLA-4 blockade with ipilimumab, together with focal radiation, was given to patients with chemo-refractory metastatic non-small-cell lung cancer. J is TRBJ2-1 and V is TRBV28; D is perhaps TRBD1 (6 bases). This sequence originates from a human donor with non-small cell lung cancer whose response to radiotherapy plus ipilimumab could not be evaluated. Some clones in this sample may be carry-over from other donors' samples. Sample: peripheral blood, taken from a patient treated with radiotherapy plus ipilimumab. CDR3 sequence reads: CASSPTGSNEQFF. The CDR3, as DNA: TGTGCCAGCAGTCCCACAGGGTCCAATGAGCAGTTCTTC.